These 29 T cell receptor beta chains originate from one sample sequenced in a study. The reads were generated on an Illumina MiSeq. Using fastp trimming at Q25 and MiXCR clonotype assembly, TCRdb reanalyzed the public sequencing data and kept in-frame beta chains. A single entry per CDR3 protein holds the most common genes and DNA from its merged rows. Here the sample has roughly 1,800 distinct CDR3 sequences; around 8% occur a single time. Of the sample, approximately 12% is held by the ten largest clones. The sample comprised CD4+ T cells from peripheral blood. The receptors originated from a human donor with rheumatoid arthritis.

By its share, this clonotype is medium-sized (0.01 to 0.1%). The J gene is TRBJ2-1, the V gene TRBV7-3; D unresolved. V lost 4 bases and J 2 bases, leaving 15 bases between the germline ends. Germline V CDR1 and CDR2: SGHTA, FQGTGA. The CDR3 totals 16 residues. CDR3 region: CASSYPSRRAYNEQFF. The CDR3 bases are TGTGCCAGCAGCTACCCGAGCAGGAGAGCCTACAATGAGCAGTTCTTC.

This clonotype qualifies as medium-sized. This sequence joins TRBV7-2 and TRBJ2-1, with D perhaps matching TRBD1 (6 bases). V was cut by 8 bases and J by 5 bases, with 13 bases left in between. The germline gives CDR1 SGHTA, CDR2 FQGNSA. The CDR3 loop spans 13 amino acids. The CDR3 coding sequence is TGTGCCAGCGGCAAGACAGGCAACAATGAGCAGTTCTTC. It is translated as CASGKTGNNEQFF.

Judged by abundance, this clonotype is large (0.1 to 1%). V usage is TRBV7-2 and J usage is TRBJ2-2, with D hard to call. The CDR3 is 14 amino acids. Deletions cut 2 bases from V and 0 bases from J, with 4 bases between. Germline V gene lookup returns CDR1 SGHTA and CDR2 FQGNSA. The CDR3: CASSLIPNTGELFF. The CDR3 DNA reads TGTGCCAGCAGCTTAATTCCGAACACCGGGGAGCTGTTTTTT.

By share of the sample, this clonotype is medium-sized. The chain is built from TRBV20-1 and TRBJ2-7, with 13 bases fitting TRBD2. The germline V gene has CDR1 DFQATT and CDR2 SNEGSKA (reference sequence). V shed 6 bases, J shed 2 bases, and the junction held 4 bases outside the gene matches. The CDR3 contains 14 residues. CDR3 sequence: CSAATSGRTYEQYF. In nucleotides, the CDR3 is TGCAGTGCAGCGACTAGCGGGAGGACCTACGAGCAGTACTTC.

By share, this clonotype counts as medium-sized. V usage is TRBV5-1 and J usage is TRBJ2-7; TRBD1 is a possible D gene (6 bases). Deletions cut 0 bases from V and 1 base from J, with 11 bases between. The CDR3 has 15 residues. In germline, CDR1 is SGHRS, CDR2 YFSETQ. CDR3: CASSLVQGMSYEQYF. The CDR3 nucleotides read TGCGCCAGCAGCTTGGTTCAGGGGATGTCCTACGAGCAGTACTTC.

By proportion, this clonotype is medium-sized. This chain links TRBV9 with TRBJ2-1; the D gene is possibly TRBD2 (6 bases). Trimming took off 4 bases at V and 2 bases at J, with 13 bases between the two ends. CDR3 size: 15 residues. Germline V gene lookup returns CDR1 SGDLS and CDR2 YYNGEE. Here the CDR3 reads CASSPRLAAYNEQFF. CDR3 DNA sequence: TGTGCCAGCAGCCCCCGATTAGCGGCCTACAATGAGCAGTTCTTC.

This clonotype is labeled as medium-sized (0.01 to 0.1%). The chain carries TRBV7-3 and TRBJ2-5; TRBD1 or TRBD2 may be the D gene (5 bases each). Germline V gene lookup returns CDR1 SGHTA and CDR2 FQGTGA. This CDR3 contains 13 residues. V was clipped by 5 bases and J by 2 bases, with 9 bases between them. The CDR3 nucleotides read TGTGCCAGCAGCATGGGACCGCAAGAGACCCAGTACTTC. Amino acids: CASSMGPQETQYF.

In its sample, this clonotype ranks as hyperexpanded. This rearrangement joins TRBV2 to TRBJ2-5; maybe TRBD1 (5 bases). Trimming removed 1 base at V and 6 bases at J, with 9 bases between. This CDR3 has 13 residues. Germline V gives CDR1 SNHLY, CDR2 FYNNEI. The CDR3 region is CASSEDRRKTQYF. DNA for the CDR3: TGTGCCAGCAGTGAAGACAGGCGAAAGACCCAGTACTTC.

By share, this clonotype counts as medium-sized. The chain uses TRBV7-2 and TRBJ2-7; 7 nucleotides match TRBD1. With 1 base clipped from V and 0 bases from J, the junction kept 3 bases outside the gene matches. CDR3 length: 15 residues. The germline CDR1 and CDR2 sequences are SGHTA and FQGNSA. The CDR3 DNA is TGTGCCAGCAGCTTAGTCGGGACAGCCTCCTACGAGCAGTACTTC. It encodes CASSLVGTASYEQYF.

This clonotype is judged medium-sized (0.01 to 0.1%). The chain employs TRBV19 and TRBJ2-3, with D unclear. V lost 5 bases and J lost 5, with 11 bases in between. This CDR3 has 13 residues. Germline V CDR1 and CDR2: LNHDA, SQIVND (reference sequence). DNA for the CDR3: TGTGCCAGTAGTCCCGCCCTGGGAGATACGCAGTATTTT. Amino acids: CASSPALGDTQYF.

In its sample, this clonotype is medium-sized. The V gene is TRBV7-2, the J gene TRBJ2-7; 7 nucleotides align to TRBD1. V dropped 1 base and J dropped 3; count of bases not matched to a gene: 6. CDR3 length: 15 amino acids. Germline-derived CDR1 and CDR2 are SGHTA and FQGNSA. Here the CDR3 DNA reads TGTGCCAGCAGCTTAGAGTGGGACAGTTACTACGAGCAGTACTTC. Amino acids: CASSLEWDSYYEQYF.

The chain uses TRBV7-2 and TRBJ2-3; 11 nucleotides agree with TRBD1. Germline values: CDR1 SGHTA, CDR2 FQGNSA. CDR3 length: 15 residues. V trimming: 8 bases; J trimming: 4 bases; junction bases outside the gene matches: 8. The CDR3 DNA reads TGTGCCAGCTGTTGGGGACAGGGGGTTTCAGATACGCAGTATTTT. Encoded protein: CASCWGQGVSDTQYF.

Note on this clonotype: Just one base apart from a much larger clone, this may be a read error. J is TRBJ2-6 and V is TRBV7-9; D may correspond to TRBD1 or TRBD2 (6 bases each). Deletions cut 1 base from V and 2 bases from J, with 15 bases between. The CDR3 contains 18 residues. Germline CDR1 SEHNR, CDR2 FQNEAQ (reference sequence). CDR3 sequence reads: CASSLVWRDTPGANVLTF. CDR3 DNA sequence: TGTGCCAGCAGCTTAGTTTGGCGGGACACCCCTGGGGCCAACGTCCTGACTTTC.

By frequency in the sample, this clonotype is medium-sized. The chain is built from TRBV20-1 and TRBJ2-1; 8 bases agree with TRBD2. From germline, CDR1 is DFQATT and CDR2 SNEGSKA (reference sequence). V trimming: 0 bases; J trimming: 9 bases; junction bases outside the gene matches: 7. This CDR3 contains 14 residues. CDR3 loop: CSAREGTRLGEQFF. The CDR3 nucleotides are TGCAGTGCTAGAGAAGGGACTAGATTAGGTGAGCAGTTCTTC.

Details on this clonotype: Likely a read error: the CDR3 ends without its conserved phenylalanine or tryptophan. This chain joins TRBV4-1 and TRBJ2-7; tentative D call: TRBD1 (7 bases). The CDR3 consists of 15 residues. The ends were cut back, 4 bases at V and 6 bases at J, with 19 bases in the middle. Germline V gene lookup returns CDR1 MGHRA and CDR2 YSYEKL. The CDR3 here is CASSPSWAQGGEQYL. In nucleotides, the CDR3 is TGCGCCAGCAGCCCCAGTTGGGCCCAGGGGGGCGAGCAGTACCTC.

The CDR3 DNA reads as TGTGCCAGCAGCTTAGTCTCAAGCGGGAGTTGGAATGAGCAGTTCTTC. Translating it yields CASSLVSSGSWNEQFF. V is TRBV7-2 and J is TRBJ2-1; 8 bases line up with TRBD2. The V and J ends lost 1 base and 7 bases, in that order; junction bases with no gene match: 9. Germline CDR1 SGHTA, CDR2 FQGNSA. This CDR3 contains 16 residues.

By share of the sample, this clonotype is medium-sized. The V gene is TRBV20-1, the J gene TRBJ2-3; a weak D match, TRBD2 (5 bases). CDR3 length: 12 amino acids. V gave up 4 bases and J gave up 3 bases, with 8 bases separating them. CDR1 DFQATT and CDR2 SNEGSKA come from the germline V gene (reference sequence). The CDR3 region has the DNA TGCAGTGCTATAGAGGGTACAGATACGCAGTATTTT. Translated, it gives CSAIEGTDTQYF.

In this sample, this clonotype turned up many times. The V call is TRBV18, the J call TRBJ2-7; D not resolved. The V and J ends lost 0 bases and 0 bases respectively, with 12 bases between them. The V gene's germline CDR1 is KGHSH and CDR2 LQKENI. The CDR3 loop spans 16 amino acids. The CDR3 region is CASSPPGRAHSYEQYF. CDR3 nucleotides: TGTGCCAGCTCACCACCGGGTCGGGCCCACTCCTACGAGCAGTACTTC.

In this sample, this clonotype is medium-sized (0.01 to 0.1%). The CDR3 DNA follows: TGTGCCAGCAGCTCCCCAGGGAATGAGCAGTTCTTC. This encodes CASSSPGNEQFF. This chain connects TRBV11-2 to TRBJ2-1; a weak D match, TRBD1 (5 bases). The CDR3 extends over 12 amino acids. CDR1 is SGHAT and CDR2 is FQNNGV in the germline V gene. The ends were cut back, 4 bases at V and 7 bases at J, with 8 bases in the middle.

This clonotype is categorized as medium-sized. V and J are TRBV6-6 and TRBJ2-7; D gene unclear. Germline V lookup: CDR1 MNHNY, CDR2 SVGAGI (reference sequence). CDR3 length equals 13 residues. The V end lost 0 bases, the J end lost 4 bases, and 7 bases lay between the germline ends. The CDR3 loop is CASSYSMGYEQYF. The CDR3 coding sequence is TGTGCCAGCAGTTACTCGATGGGGTACGAGCAGTACTTC.

By frequency in the sample, this clonotype is large. The junction departs from germline at one end; a sequencing error may be responsible. This rearrangement joins TRBV6-6 to TRBJ1-1; D call uncertain. CDR1 and CDR2 (germline): MNHNY, SVGAGI (reference sequence). The CDR3 consists of 12 residues. The CDR3 DNA reads TGTGCCAGCAGACTAGGGAACGCTGAAGCTTTCTTT. This translates into CASRLGNAEAFF.

This clonotype has a handful of counts. This clone may be a read error of a much larger clone one base away. CDR3 in DNA: TGTGCCAGCTCACCACTCCCCGGGGGCATAGACGAAAAACTGTTTTTT. Its translation: CASSPLPGGIDEKLFF. The chain employs TRBV18 and TRBJ1-4; D perhaps matches TRBD1 (6 bases). Germline lookup yields CDR1 KGHSH and CDR2 LQKENI. CDR3 length: 16 amino acids. V lost 1 base and J lost 8, with 17 bases in between.

This clonotype was observed a handful of times. Given a much more abundant clone one base away, this may be a read error. The J gene is TRBJ2-1, the V gene TRBV29-1; 7 nucleotides match TRBD2. The junction had 15 bases not matched to a gene; V was cut back by 8 bases and J by 8 bases. The germline CDR1 and CDR2 sequences are SQVTM and ANQGSEA. This CDR3 region has 14 residues. The chain's CDR3 is CSTRLAEKVDEQFF. The CDR3 coding sequence is TGCAGCACGCGGCTAGCGGAGAAGGTTGATGAGCAGTTCTTC.

Relative to its sample, this clonotype is medium-sized. CDR3 in amino acids: CASSLGSPRADTQYF. Here the CDR3 DNA reads TGTGCCAGCAGCTTAGGCAGTCCCAGGGCAGATACGCAGTATTTT. The V and J genes are TRBV7-2 and TRBJ2-3; maybe TRBD1 (5 bases). From germline, CDR1 is SGHTA and CDR2 FQGNSA. V lost 1 base, J lost 4 bases, and 12 bases lay in between. The CDR3 is 15 residues long.

Sample share makes this clonotype large. The chain has TRBV7-9 and TRBJ2-1; TRBD2 matches 11 bases. The germline gives CDR1 SEHNR, CDR2 FQNEAQ (reference sequence). Trimming took 2 bases from V and 7 from J; bases not matched to a gene: 13. This CDR3 is 18 amino acids long. The CDR3 here is CASSLPPRLAGNRNEQFF. The CDR3 DNA sequence: TGTGCCAGCAGCTTACCCCCGCGACTAGCGGGAAATAGGAATGAGCAGTTCTTC.

By its share, this clonotype is medium-sized (0.01 to 0.1%). The chain recombines TRBV2 with TRBJ2-1; the D gene is possibly TRBD1 (6 bases). This CDR3 is 12 amino acids long. V was cut by 6 bases and J by 9 bases, with 12 bases left in between. Per the germline V gene, CDR1 is SNHLY and CDR2 is FYNNEI. The CDR3 coding sequence is TGTGCCAGCAGGCCAGGGGTTGGTGAGCAGTTCTTC. Its translation: CASRPGVGEQFF.

By sample fraction, this clonotype is medium-sized. The chain uses TRBV29-1 and TRBJ2-5; D possibly corresponds to TRBD2 (5 bases). Germline assignment: CDR1 SQVTM and CDR2 ANQGSEA. Trimming stripped 3 bases from V and 6 bases from J, with 14 bases between. This CDR3 comprises 13 residues. The CDR3 is CSVDSRDRKTQYF. CDR3 DNA: TGCAGCGTTGATAGTCGGGATCGAAAGACCCAGTACTTC.

By share, this clonotype counts as medium-sized. As DNA, the CDR3 is TGCAGTGCCAGAAATTTGTGGGGAAAGAACACTGAAGCTTTCTTT. Translated: CSARNLWGKNTEAFF. The chain uses TRBV20-1 and TRBJ1-1; D is unresolved. The germline CDR1 and CDR2 sequences are DFQATT and SNEGSKA (reference sequence). Between the trimmed V and J ends, which lost 6 bases and 1 base, there was a span of 18 bases. The CDR3 spans 15 residues.

Comment on this clonotype: With a much larger clone just one base away, this may be a read error. The rearrangement uses TRBV7-2 and TRBJ1-2; the D gene is possibly TRBD1 (5 bases). CDR1 SGHTA and CDR2 FQGNSA come from the germline V gene. CDR3 length: 14 residues. CDR3 region: CVSSPRDLGEGYTF. The CDR3 bases are TGTGTCAGCAGCCCTCGGGACCTCGGTGAGGGCTACACCTTC. The full variable domain, with the rest looked up from reference TRBV7-2 and TRBJ1-2, is GAGVSQSPSNKVTEKGKDVELRCDPISGHTALYWYRQSLGQGLEFLIYFQGNSAPDKSGLPSDRFSAERTGGSVSTLTIQRTQQEDSAVYLCVSSPRDLGEGYTFGSGTRLTVV.